This T cell receptor (beta chain) was sequenced in a study of blood T cell repertoires in COVID-19. Using immunoSEQ multiplex PCR, the repertoire was profiled, and TCRdb retains in-frame clones only, with some absent. Among 45,000 to 65,000 clones listed, 90% to 95% were seen once. The CDR3 is 12 amino acids. Trimming took 6 bases from V and 1 from J, leaving 7 bases between them. The germline CDR1 and CDR2 sequences are WSHSY and SAAADI. V usage is TRBV10-2 and J usage is TRBJ2-7; a possible D gene is TRBD1 (5 bases). The receptor's source is a man in his forties or fifties with acute or convalescent COVID-19. Sequenced sample: peripheral blood. Written as DNA, the CDR3 is TGCGCCAGCAGGACAGCATCCTACGAGCAGTACTTC. Its translation is CASRTASYEQYF.